The sequence of this T cell receptor (beta chain) was determined in a study of blood T cell repertoires in COVID-19. As for the study in general: Acute and convalescent COVID-19 specimens originated in the United States, Italy and Spain. T cells, B-cell-depleted T cells, or PBMCs supplied cDNA or gDNA.

Methods used by the authors: Amplifying reference gene primers gave estimates of nucleated cell counts. TCRdb's table, derived via immunoSEQ multiplex PCR, lists solely in-frame clones and lacks some. The V and J calls and clone size were taken over from that table, and D and trimming were inferred from the DNA. The sample comprises over 85,000 clones, more than 70% of which are singletons, and 4.8% rests with the top ten. This CDR3 contains 15 residues. From germline, CDR1 is ENHRY and CDR2 SYGVKD. J was trimmed by 6 bases and V by 10 bases; bases with no gene match: 9. The sample comprised peripheral blood. V is TRBV10-3 and J is TRBJ2-1, with 13 bases matching TRBD2. The receptor was isolated from a woman older than 75 with active COVID-19. The CDR3 region has the DNA TGTGCCACCCTGAACAGACTAGCGGGAGGCAATGAGCAGTTCTTC. Amino acid sequence: CATLNRLAGGNEQFF.